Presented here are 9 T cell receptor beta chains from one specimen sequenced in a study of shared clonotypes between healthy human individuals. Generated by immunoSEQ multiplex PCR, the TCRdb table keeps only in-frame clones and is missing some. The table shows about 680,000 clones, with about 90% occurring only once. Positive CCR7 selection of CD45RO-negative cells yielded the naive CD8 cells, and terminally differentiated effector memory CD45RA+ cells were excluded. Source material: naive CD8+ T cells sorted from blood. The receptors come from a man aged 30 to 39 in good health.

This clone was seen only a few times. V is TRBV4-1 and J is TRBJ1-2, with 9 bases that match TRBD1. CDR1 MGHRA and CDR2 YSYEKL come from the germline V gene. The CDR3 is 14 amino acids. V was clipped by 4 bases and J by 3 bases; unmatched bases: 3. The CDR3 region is CASSRNRGHYGYTF. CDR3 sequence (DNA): TGCGCCAGCAGCCGAAACAGGGGGCACTATGGCTACACCTTC.

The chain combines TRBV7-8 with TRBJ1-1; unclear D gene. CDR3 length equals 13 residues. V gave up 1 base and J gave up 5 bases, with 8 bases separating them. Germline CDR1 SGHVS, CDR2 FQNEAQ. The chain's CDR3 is CASSLGTVTEAFF. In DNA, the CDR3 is TGTGCCAGCAGCTTAGGGACGGTAACTGAAGCTTTCTTT.

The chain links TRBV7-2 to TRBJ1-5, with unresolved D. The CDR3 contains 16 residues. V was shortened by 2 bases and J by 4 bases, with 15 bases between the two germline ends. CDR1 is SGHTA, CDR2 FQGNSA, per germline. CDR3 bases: TGTGCCAGCAGCTTATCTGTGTCCGCGTTAAATCAGCCCCAGCATTTT. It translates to CASSLSVSALNQPQHF.

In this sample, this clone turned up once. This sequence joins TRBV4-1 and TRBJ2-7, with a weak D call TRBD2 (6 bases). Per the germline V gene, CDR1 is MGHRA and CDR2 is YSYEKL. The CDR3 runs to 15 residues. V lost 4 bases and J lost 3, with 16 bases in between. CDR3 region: CASSPTRGSGYEQYF. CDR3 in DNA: TGCGCCAGCAGCCCAACCCGGGGTAGCGGCTACGAGCAGTACTTC.

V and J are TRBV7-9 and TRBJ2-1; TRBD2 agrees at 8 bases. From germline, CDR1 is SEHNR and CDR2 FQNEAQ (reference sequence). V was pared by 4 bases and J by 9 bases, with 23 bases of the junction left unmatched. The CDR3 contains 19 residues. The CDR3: CASSYRTSLKRGEDSEQFF. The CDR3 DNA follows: TGTGCCAGCAGCTATAGGACTAGCTTAAAACGAGGGGAGGACAGTGAGCAGTTCTTC.

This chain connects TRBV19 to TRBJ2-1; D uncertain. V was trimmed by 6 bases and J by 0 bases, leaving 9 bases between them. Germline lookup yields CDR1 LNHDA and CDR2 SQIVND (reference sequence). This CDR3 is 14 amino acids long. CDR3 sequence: CASSRQSSYNEQFF. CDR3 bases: TGTGCCAGTAGCCGCCAGAGCTCCTACAATGAGCAGTTCTTC.

In nucleotides, the CDR3 is TGTGCCAGCGAAGGACAGGGGACCTTGCCCCAGCATTTT. Its protein is CASEGQGTLPQHF. The V gene is TRBV6-6, the J gene TRBJ1-5; TRBD1 aligns across 9 bases. The CDR3 contains 13 residues. Germline V gene sequence: CDR1 MNHNY, CDR2 SVGAGI (reference sequence). Trimming took 8 bases from V and 9 from J; bases not matched to a gene: 8.

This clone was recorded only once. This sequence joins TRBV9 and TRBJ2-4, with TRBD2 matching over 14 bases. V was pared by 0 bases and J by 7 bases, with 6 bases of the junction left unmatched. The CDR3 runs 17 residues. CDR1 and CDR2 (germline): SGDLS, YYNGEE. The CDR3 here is CASSVDGTSGRRNIQYF. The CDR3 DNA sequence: TGTGCCAGCAGCGTAGACGGGACTAGCGGGAGAAGGAACATTCAGTACTTC.

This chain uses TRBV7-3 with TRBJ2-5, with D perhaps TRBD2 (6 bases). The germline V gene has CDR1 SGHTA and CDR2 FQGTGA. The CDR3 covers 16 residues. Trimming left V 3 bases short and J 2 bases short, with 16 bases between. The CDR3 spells CASSFYGGRSQETQYF. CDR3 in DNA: TGTGCCAGCAGCTTTTACGGGGGAAGGAGTCAAGAGACCCAGTACTTC.